One and the same sample provided the 3 T cell receptor beta chains below, sequenced in a study of blood T cell repertoires in COVID-19. Using immunoSEQ multiplex PCR, the repertoire was profiled, and TCRdb retains in-frame clones only, with some absent. The sample has under 85,000 clones, approximately 83% seen once. Input material: peripheral blood. The receptors here all came from a human donor in a cohort sampled during active COVID-19.

This clone came up a few times. V gene TRBV5-1 combines with J gene TRBJ2-1; 8 bases are shared with TRBD1. The CDR3 runs to 17 residues. The ends lost 4 bases at V and 3 bases at J; junction bases unmatched: 12. Germline lookup yields CDR1 SGHRS and CDR2 YFSETQ. CDR3 residues: CASSLRGTDRVYNEQFF. In DNA form, the CDR3 reads TGCGCCAGCAGCCTGAGGGGGACGGACAGGGTCTACAATGAGCAGTTCTTC.

This chain uses TRBV2 with TRBJ1-2, with a possible D match to TRBD1 (6 bases). From germline, CDR1 is SNHLY and CDR2 FYNNEI. The CDR3 sequence is 15 residues long. Deletions cut 6 bases from V and 0 bases from J, with 14 bases between. DNA of the CDR3: TGTGCCAGCAGATCAGACAGGCGAGCTAACTATGGCTACACCTTC. It is translated as CASRSDRRANYGYTF.

This chain uses TRBV5-4 with TRBJ2-2; 8 nucleotides match TRBD2. V gave up 5 bases and J gave up 6 bases; unmatched junction bases: 6. The length of the CDR3 is 14 residues. Germline V lookup: CDR1 SGHNT, CDR2 YYREEE (reference sequence). This CDR3 reads CASSPDGGAGELFF. The CDR3 DNA is TGTGCCAGCAGTCCCGACGGGGGGGCCGGGGAGCTGTTTTTT.